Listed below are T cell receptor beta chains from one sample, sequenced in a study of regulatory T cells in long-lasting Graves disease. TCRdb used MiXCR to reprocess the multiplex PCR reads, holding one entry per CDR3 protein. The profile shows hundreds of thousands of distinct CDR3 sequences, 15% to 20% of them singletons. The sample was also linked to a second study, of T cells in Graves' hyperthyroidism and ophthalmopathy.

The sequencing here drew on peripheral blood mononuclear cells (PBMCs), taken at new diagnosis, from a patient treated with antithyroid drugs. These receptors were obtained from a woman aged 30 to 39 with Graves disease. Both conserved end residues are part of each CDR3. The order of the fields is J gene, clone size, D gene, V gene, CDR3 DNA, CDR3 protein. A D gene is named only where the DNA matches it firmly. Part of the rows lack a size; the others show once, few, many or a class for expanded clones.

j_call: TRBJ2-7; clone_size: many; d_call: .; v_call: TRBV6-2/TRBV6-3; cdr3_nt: TGTGCCAGCAGTTATCTTGGGACCACCTACGAGCAGTACTTC; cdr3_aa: CASSYLGTTYEQYF
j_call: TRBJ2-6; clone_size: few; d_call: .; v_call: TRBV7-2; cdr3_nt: TGTGCCAGCAGCCCGTGGGGCGTCTCTGGGGCCAACGTCCTGACTTTC; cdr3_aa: CASSPWGVSGANVLTF
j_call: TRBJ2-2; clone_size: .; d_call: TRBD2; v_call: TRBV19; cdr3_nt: TGTGCCAGTAGTATCCCAGCGGGGGATACCGGGGAGCTGTTTTTT; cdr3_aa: CASSIPAGDTGELFF
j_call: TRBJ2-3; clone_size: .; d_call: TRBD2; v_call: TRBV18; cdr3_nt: TGTGCCAGCTCACCACTAGCGGGACCCACAGATACGCAGTATTTT; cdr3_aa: CASSPLAGPTDTQYF
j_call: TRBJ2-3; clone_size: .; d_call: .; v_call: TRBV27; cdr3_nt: TGTGCCAGCAAACAGGGGGGACTAGTAGTTCCAGATACGCAGTATTTT; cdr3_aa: CASKQGGLVVPDTQYF
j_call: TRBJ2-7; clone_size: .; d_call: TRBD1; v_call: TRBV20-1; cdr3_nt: TGCAGTGCTAGGACAGGGGGCGGAGGGGGCGAGCAGTACTTC; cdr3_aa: CSARTGGGGGEQYF
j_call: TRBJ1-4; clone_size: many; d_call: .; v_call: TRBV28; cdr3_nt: TGTGCCAGCACCACGGGGACCGTGCGAACTAATGAAAAACTGTTTTTT; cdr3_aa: CASTTGTVRTNEKLFF
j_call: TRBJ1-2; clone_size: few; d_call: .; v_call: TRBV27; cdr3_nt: TGTGCCAGCAGACCTAGCGGACAGACTAACTATGGCTACACCTTC; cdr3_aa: CASRPSGQTNYGYTF
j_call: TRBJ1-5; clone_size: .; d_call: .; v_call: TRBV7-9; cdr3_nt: TGTGCCAGCAGCTTGGGAGCTATCACAGACCAGCCCCAGCATTTT; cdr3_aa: CASSLGAITDQPQHF
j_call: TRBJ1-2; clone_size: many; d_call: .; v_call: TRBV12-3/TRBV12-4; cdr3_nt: TGTGCCAGCAGTTTAGGACAGCCCTATGGCTACACCTTC; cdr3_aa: CASSLGQPYGYTF
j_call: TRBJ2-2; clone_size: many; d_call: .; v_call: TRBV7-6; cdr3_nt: TGTGCCAGCAGCTTTGACTTGGACACCGGGGAGCTGTTTTTT; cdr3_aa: CASSFDLDTGELFF
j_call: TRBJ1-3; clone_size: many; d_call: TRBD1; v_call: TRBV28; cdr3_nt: TGTGCCAGCAGTAACCCGGGACAGGGGGCTACGTCGTCTATCAACACCATATATTTT; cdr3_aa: CASSNPGQGATSSINTIYF
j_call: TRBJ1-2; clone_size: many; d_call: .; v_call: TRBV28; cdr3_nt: TGTGCCAGCAGAGACGGAGTAGAAGGCTACACCTTC; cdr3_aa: CASRDGVEGYTF
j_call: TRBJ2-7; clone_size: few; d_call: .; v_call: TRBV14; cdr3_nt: TGTGCCAGCAGCCAGACCTGGGTTCGTGACGAGCAGTACTTC; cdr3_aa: CASSQTWVRDEQYF
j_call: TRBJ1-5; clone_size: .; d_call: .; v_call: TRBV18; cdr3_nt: TGCGCCAGCAGCCCCCCGGGGAGGAATCAGCCCCAGCATTTT; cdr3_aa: CASSPPGRNQPQHF
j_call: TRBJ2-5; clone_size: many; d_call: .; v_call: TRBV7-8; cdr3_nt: TGTGCCAGCAGCGCTAAGGAGACCCAGTACTTC; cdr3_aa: CASSAKETQYF
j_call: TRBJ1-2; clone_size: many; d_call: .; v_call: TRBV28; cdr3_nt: TGTGCCAGCAGTTCCCCGGCGAGTAGTCGCTATGGCTACACCTTC; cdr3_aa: CASSSPASSRYGYTF
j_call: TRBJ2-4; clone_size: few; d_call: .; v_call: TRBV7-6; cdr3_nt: TGTGCCAGCAGCCGGTCCTTTGGCAGTCAAAACATTCAGTACTTC; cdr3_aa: CASSRSFGSQNIQYF
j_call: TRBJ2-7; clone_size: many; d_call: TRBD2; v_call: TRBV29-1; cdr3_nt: TGCAGCGTTGCAGCGGGAGCGAACGAGCAGTACTTC; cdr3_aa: CSVAAGANEQYF
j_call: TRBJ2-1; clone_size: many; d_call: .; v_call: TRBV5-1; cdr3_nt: TGCGCCAGCAGCTTGGCCTCGTCGGGAGTTGTGTATGAGCAGTTCTTC; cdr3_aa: CASSLASSGVVYEQFF
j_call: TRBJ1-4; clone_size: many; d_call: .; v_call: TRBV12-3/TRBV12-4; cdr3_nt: TGTGCCAGCAGGGGGCCGTTTGCAACTAATGAAAAACTGTTTTTT; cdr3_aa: CASRGPFATNEKLFF
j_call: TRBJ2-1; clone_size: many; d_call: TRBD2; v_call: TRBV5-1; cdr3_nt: TGCGCCAGAGAGACCGGGACTAGCGGGAGCAATGAGCAGTTCTTC; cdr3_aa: CARETGTSGSNEQFF
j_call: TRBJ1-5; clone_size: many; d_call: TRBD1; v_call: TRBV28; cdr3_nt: TGTGCCAGCAGTTCCTCCGGGACAGGGGATGGAATAGAACAGCCCCAGCATTTT; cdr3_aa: CASSSSGTGDGIEQPQHF
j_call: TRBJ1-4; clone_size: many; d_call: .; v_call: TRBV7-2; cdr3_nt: TGTGCCAGCAGCCCACAGGGCATAAATGAAAAACTGTTTTTT; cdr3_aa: CASSPQGINEKLFF
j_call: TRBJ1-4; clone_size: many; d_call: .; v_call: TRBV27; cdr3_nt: TGTGCCAGCACCTACACAGGCGGCGGTGAAAAACTGTTTTTT; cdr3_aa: CASTYTGGGEKLFF
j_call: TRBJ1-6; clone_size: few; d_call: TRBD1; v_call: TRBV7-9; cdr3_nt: TGTGCCAGCAGCGAAAGGACAGGGATTTCACCCCTCCACTTT; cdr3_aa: CASSERTGISPLHF
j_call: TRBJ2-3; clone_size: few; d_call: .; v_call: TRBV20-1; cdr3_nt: TGCAGTGCTAGAAGCCAGGGGACAGATACGCAGTATTTT; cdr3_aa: CSARSQGTDTQYF
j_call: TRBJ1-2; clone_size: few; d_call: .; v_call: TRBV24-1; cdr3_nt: TGTGCCGCCAGTGATTTGCTCGGTGGCTACACCTTC; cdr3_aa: CAASDLLGGYTF
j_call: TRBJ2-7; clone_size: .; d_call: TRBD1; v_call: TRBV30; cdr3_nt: TGTGCCTGGAGTCCACGACCGGGACAGGGCCGATTCGCTGTCTACGAGCAGTACTTC; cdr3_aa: CAWSPRPGQGRFAVYEQYF
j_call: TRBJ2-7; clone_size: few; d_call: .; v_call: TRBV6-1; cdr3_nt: TGTGCCAGCAGTCTTTACGGGAGCTGGGACGAGCAGTACTTC; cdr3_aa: CASSLYGSWDEQYF
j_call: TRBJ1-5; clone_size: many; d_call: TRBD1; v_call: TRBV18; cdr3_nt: TGTGCCAGCTCACCATCGGGACAGGGGCAGCCCCAGCATTTT; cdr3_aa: CASSPSGQGQPQHF
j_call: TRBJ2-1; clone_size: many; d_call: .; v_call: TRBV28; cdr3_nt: TGTGCCAGCAGTTTGTTCCCCCTGGGGAGGGGGCCCTCCTACAATGAGCAGTTCTTC; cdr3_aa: CASSLFPLGRGPSYNEQFF
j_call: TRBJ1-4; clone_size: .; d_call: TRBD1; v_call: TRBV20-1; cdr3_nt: TGCAGTGCTAGTTTATTGGTGGGTCAGGGGGTTCGTGAAAAACTGTTTTTT; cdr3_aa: CSASLLVGQGVREKLFF
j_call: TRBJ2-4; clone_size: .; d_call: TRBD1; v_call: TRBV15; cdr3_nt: TGTGCCACCAGCAGGGACAGGGCGGCCAAAAACATTCAGTACTTC; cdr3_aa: CATSRDRAAKNIQYF
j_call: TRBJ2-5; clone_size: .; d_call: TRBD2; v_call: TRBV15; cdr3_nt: TGTGCCACCAGCAGAGTAGGGGCGGGAGTGAGGGAGACCCAGTACTTC; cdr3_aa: CATSRVGAGVRETQYF
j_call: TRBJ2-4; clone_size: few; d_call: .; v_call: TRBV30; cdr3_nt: TGTGCCTGGAGTGTAACCATAGCCAAAAACATTCAGTACTTC; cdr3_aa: CAWSVTIAKNIQYF
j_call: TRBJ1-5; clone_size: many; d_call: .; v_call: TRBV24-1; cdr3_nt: TGTGCCACCAGTGATTTTTACGAACCCTGGTGGAATCAGCCCCAGCATTTT; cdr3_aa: CATSDFYEPWWNQPQHF
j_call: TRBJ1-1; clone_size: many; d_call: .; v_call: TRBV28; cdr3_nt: TGTGCATCAAGCTCGGGGGGACAGAACACTGAAGCTTTCTTT; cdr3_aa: CASSSGGQNTEAFF
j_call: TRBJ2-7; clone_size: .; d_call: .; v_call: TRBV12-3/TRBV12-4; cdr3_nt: TGTGCCAGCAGTGAACAGGGTAGCCACGAGCAGTACTTC; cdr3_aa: CASSEQGSHEQYF
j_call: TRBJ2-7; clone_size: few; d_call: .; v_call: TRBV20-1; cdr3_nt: TGCAGTGCTAGAGGTACCGACAGTACCTACGAGCAGTACTTC; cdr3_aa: CSARGTDSTYEQYF
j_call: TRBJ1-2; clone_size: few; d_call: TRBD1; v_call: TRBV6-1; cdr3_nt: TGTGCCAGCAGTATCGGGACAGCCTATGGCTACACCTTC; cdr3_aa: CASSIGTAYGYTF
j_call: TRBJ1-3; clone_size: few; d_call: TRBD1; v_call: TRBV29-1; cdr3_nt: TGCAGCGTTGCCCCGACAGGGAGTGGAAACACCATATATTTT; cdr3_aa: CSVAPTGSGNTIYF
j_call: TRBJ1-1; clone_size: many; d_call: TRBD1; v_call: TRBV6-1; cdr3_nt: TGTGCCAGCAGTGGGGGACAGGGGGCTGGCACTGAAGCTTTCTTT; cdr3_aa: CASSGGQGAGTEAFF
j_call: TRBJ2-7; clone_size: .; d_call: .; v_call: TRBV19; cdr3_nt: TGTGCCAGTAGTATCACCGCTAGTGCCATCTACGAGCAGTACTTC; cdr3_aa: CASSITASAIYEQYF
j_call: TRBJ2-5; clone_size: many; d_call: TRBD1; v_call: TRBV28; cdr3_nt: TGTGCCACAGGTCGGACAGGGGGGCGAGAGACCCAGTACTTC; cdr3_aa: CATGRTGGRETQYF
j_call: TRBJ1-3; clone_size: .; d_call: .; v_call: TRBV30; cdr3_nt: TGTGCCTGGACCTTAGGGGACACCATATATTTT; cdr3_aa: CAWTLGDTIYF
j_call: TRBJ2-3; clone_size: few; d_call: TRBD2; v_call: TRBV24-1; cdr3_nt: TGTGCCACCAGTGAAAGCCCCAAGCGGGAGGGAGGGGATACGCAGTATTTT; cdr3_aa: CATSESPKREGGDTQYF
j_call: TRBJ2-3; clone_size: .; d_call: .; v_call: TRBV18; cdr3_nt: TGTGCCAGCTCACCACGGAAAGATACGCAGTATTTT; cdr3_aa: CASSPRKDTQYF
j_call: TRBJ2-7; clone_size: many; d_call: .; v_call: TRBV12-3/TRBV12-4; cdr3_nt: TGTGCCAGCAGTTTCAAGTGGGACAACGCCTACGAGCAGTACTTC; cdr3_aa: CASSFKWDNAYEQYF
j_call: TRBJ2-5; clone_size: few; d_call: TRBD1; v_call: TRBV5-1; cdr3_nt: TGCGCCAGCAGCTTGGTCCCAGGGGGAGAGACCCAGTACTTC; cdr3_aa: CASSLVPGGETQYF
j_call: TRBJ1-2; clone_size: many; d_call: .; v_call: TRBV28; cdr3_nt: TGTGCCAGCAGTTTGGAACAGGGAAACTATGGCTACACCTTC; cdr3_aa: CASSLEQGNYGYTF
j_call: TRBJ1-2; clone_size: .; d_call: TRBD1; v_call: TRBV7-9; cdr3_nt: TGTGCCAGGAGACAGGGGGCGCCTGGCTACACCTTC; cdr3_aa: CARRQGAPGYTF
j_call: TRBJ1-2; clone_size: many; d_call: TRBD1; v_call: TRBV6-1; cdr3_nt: TGTGCCAGCAGCCAGGGGGCTGGCTACACCTTC; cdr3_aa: CASSQGAGYTF
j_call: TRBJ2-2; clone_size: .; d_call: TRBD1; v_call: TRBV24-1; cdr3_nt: TGTGCCACCAGAGGACAGGGCTTCCCCACCGGGGAGCTGTTTTTT; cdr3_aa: CATRGQGFPTGELFF
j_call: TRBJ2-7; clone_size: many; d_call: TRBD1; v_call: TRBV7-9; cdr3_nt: TGTGCCAGCAGTACGACAGGGGGTAGCTACGAGCAGTACTTC; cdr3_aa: CASSTTGGSYEQYF